These 3 T cell receptor beta chains came from one sample sequenced in a study of shared clonotypes between healthy human individuals. The repertoire was sequenced with immunoSEQ multiplex PCR; TCRdb's copy has only in-frame clones and lacks some. The repertoire holds some 2.3 million clones, about 92% seen once, with under 0.45% in the top ten. Sequences were obtained from naive CD4+ T cells from PBMCs. Subset noted: CD45RA+ positively selected. The receptors originated from a young man in good health. Some clones in this sample may be carry-over from other donors' samples.

The rearrangement joins TRBV5-1 to TRBJ2-5, with 10 bases matching TRBD2. The CDR3 totals 17 residues. V was clipped by 2 bases and J by 4 bases; unmatched bases: 11. Germline CDR1 reads SGHRS; CDR2 reads YFSETQ. The CDR3 bases are TGCGCCAGCAGCTTAATGGCTAGCGGGAGTTTCGGAGAGACCCAGTACTTC. It encodes CASSLMASGSFGETQYF. Supplemented by reference TRBV5-1 and TRBJ2-5, the full variable domain reads KAGVTQTPRYLIKTRGQQVTLSCSPISGHRSVSWYQQTPGQGLQFLFEYFSETQRNKGNFPGRFSGRQFSNSRSEMNVSTLELGDSALYLCASSLMASGSFGETQYFGPGTRLLVL.

This clone was recorded once. V is TRBV2 and J is TRBJ2-7, with D perhaps matching TRBD1 (6 bases). CDR1 and CDR2 (germline): SNHLY, FYNNEI. This CDR3 has 12 residues. The ends were cut back, 8 bases at V and 3 bases at J, with 11 bases in the middle. The CDR3 spells CASGQTFYEQYF. In DNA, the CDR3 is TGTGCCAGCGGACAGACGTTCTACGAGCAGTACTTC.

V is TRBV27 and J is TRBJ1-2; unclear D gene. CDR1 and CDR2 (germline): MNHEY, SMNVEV (reference sequence). CDR3 length: 17 residues. Trimming removed 3 bases at V and 1 base at J, with 18 bases between. The CDR3 reads CASSFFPKGSINYGYTF. The CDR3 nucleotides read TGTGCCAGCAGTTTCTTCCCCAAGGGTAGCATTAACTATGGCTACACCTTC.